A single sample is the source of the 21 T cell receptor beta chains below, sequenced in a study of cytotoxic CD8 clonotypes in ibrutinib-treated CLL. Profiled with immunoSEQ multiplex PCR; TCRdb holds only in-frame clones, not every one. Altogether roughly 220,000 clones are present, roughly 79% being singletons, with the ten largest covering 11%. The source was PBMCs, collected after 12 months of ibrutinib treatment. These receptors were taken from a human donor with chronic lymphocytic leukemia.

CDR3 nucleotides: TGTGCTAGTGGTTCCACAGACAGGCCCCATGAAGCTTTCTTT. It codes for CASGSTDRPHEAFF. The chain has TRBV12-5 and TRBJ1-1; D might be TRBD1 (6 bases). The length of the CDR3 is 14 residues. CDR1 is LGHNT and CDR2 is FRNRAP in the germline V gene. V dropped 4 bases and J dropped 7 bases, with 16 bases sitting between them.

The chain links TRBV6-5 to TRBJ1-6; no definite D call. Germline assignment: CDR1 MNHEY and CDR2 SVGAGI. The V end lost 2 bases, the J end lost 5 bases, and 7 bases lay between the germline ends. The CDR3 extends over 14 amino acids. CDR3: CASSYRNDNSPLHF. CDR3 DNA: TGTGCCAGCAGTTACAGAAACGATAATTCACCCCTCCACTTT.

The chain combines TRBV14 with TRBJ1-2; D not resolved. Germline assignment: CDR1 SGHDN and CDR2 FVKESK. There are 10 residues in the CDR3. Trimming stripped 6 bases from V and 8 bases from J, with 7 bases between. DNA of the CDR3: TGTGCCAGCAGAGAACTGGGCTACACCTTC. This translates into CASRELGYTF.

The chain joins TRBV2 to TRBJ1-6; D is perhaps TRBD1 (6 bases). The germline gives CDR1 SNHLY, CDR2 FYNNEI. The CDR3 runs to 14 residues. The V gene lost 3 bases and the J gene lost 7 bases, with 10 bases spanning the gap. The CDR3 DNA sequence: TGTGCCAGCAGTGAGACAGGTCACAATTCACCCCTCCACTTT. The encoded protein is CASSETGHNSPLHF.

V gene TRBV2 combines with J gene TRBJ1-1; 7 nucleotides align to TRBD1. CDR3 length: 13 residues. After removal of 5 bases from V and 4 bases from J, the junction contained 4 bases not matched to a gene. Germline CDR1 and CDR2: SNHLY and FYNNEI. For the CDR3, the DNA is TGTGCCAGCAGTAGACAGGGATTCACTGAAGCTTTCTTT. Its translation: CASSRQGFTEAFF.

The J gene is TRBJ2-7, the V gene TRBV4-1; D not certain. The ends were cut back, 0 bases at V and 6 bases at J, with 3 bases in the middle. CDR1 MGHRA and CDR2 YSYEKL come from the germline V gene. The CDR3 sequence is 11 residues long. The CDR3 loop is CASSQDAEQYF. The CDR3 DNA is TGCGCCAGCAGCCAAGATGCCGAGCAGTACTTC.

CDR3 sequence reads: CASSLAGVSHSGNTIYF. CDR3 sequence (DNA): TGCGCCAGCAGCTTGGCGGGGGTCAGCCACTCTGGAAACACCATATATTTT. The chain combines TRBV5-1 with TRBJ1-3, with D maybe TRBD1 (5 bases). Trimming took 0 bases from V and 0 from J, leaving 13 bases between them. CDR1 is SGHRS, CDR2 YFSETQ, per germline. This CDR3 is built from 17 residues.

CDR3 coding DNA: TGCAGCGTTGAAGATCCCGGACTAGCAGTAAATGAGCAGTTCTTC. This encodes CSVEDPGLAVNEQFF. The rearrangement joins TRBV29-1 to TRBJ2-1, with 8 nucleotides matching TRBD2. V was pared by 0 bases and J by 7 bases, with 8 bases of the junction left unmatched. The CDR3 length is 15 residues. The germline V gene has CDR1 SQVTM and CDR2 ANQGSEA.

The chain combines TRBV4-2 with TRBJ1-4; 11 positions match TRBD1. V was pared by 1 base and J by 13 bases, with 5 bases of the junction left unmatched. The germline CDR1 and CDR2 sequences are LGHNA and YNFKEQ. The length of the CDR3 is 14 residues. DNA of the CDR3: TGTGCCAGCAGCCAAGGGACAGGGGGCGCAGGACTGTTTTTT. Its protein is CASSQGTGGAGLFF.

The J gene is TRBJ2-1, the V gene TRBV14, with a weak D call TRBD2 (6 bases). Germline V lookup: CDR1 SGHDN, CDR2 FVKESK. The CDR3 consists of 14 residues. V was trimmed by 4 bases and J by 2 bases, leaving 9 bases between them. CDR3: CASSRDLAYNEQFF. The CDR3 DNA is TGTGCCAGCAGCCGGGACTTAGCCTACAATGAGCAGTTCTTC.

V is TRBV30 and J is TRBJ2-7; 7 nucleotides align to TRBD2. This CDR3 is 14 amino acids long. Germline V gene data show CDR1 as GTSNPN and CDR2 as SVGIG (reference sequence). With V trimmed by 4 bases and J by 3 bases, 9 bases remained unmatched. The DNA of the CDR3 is TGTGCCTGGACTATACCGGGGGGTCTCTACGAGCAGTACTTC. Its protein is CAWTIPGGLYEQYF.

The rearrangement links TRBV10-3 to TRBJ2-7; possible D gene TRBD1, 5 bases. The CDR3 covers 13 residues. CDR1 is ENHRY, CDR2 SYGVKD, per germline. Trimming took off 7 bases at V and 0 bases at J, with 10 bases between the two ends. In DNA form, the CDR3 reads TGTGCCATCACCGGCGACAGCTCCTACGAGCAGTACTTC. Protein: CAITGDSSYEQYF.

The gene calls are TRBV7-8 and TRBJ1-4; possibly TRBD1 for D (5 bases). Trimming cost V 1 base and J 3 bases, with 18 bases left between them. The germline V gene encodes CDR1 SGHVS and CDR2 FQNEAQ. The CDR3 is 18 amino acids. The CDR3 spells CASSLERTIAGPNEKLFF. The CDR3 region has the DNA TGTGCCAGCAGCTTAGAGAGGACAATTGCTGGACCTAATGAAAAACTGTTTTTT.

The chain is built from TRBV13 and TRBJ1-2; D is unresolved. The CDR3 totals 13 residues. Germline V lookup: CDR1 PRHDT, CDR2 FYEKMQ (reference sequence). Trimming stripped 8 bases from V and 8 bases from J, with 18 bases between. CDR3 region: CASVEGGSWGYTF. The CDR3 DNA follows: TGTGCCAGCGTCGAGGGTGGGAGTTGGGGCTACACCTTC.

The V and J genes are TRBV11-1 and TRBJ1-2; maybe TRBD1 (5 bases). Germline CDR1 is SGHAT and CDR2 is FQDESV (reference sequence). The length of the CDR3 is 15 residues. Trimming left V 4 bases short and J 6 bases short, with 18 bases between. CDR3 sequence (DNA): TGTGCCAGCAGCTATAGCGAATGGGACCGGGATGGCTACACCTTC. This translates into CASSYSEWDRDGYTF.

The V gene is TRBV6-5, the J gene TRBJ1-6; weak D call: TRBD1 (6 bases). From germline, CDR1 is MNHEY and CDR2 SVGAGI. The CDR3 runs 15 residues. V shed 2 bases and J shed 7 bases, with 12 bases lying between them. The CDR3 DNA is TGTGCCAGCAGTTACGTGGGGGGCGGGAATTCACCCCTCCACTTT. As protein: CASSYVGGGNSPLHF.

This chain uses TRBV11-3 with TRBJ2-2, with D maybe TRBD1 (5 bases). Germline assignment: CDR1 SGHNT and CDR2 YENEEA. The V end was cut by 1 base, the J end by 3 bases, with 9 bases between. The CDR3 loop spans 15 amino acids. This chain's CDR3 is CASSLGGRYTGELFF. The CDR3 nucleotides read TGTGCCAGCAGCTTAGGGGGCAGGTACACCGGGGAGCTGTTTTTT.

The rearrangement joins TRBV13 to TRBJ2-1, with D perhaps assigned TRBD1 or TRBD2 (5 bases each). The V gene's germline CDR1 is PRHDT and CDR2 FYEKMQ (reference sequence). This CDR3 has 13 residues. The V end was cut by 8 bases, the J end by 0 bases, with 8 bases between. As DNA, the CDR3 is TGTGCCAGCGGGGGAAGCTCCTACAATGAGCAGTTCTTC. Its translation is CASGGSSYNEQFF.

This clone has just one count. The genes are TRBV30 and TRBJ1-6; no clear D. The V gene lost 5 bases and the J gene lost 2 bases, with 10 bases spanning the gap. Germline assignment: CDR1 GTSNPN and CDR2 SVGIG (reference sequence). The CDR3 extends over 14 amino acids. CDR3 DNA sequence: TGTGCCTGGGGGGTTAGCACCTATAATTCACCCCTCCACTTT. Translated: CAWGVSTYNSPLHF.

CDR3 nucleotide sequence: TGCGCCAGCAGCTCCTATTCTTCTGACACCATATATTTT. Amino acids: CASSSYSSDTIYF. This chain uses TRBV5-1 with TRBJ1-3; D call uncertain. CDR1 is SGHRS, CDR2 YFSETQ, per germline. V dropped 3 bases and J dropped 8 bases, with 12 bases sitting between them. This CDR3 has 13 residues.

The CDR3 DNA reads TGTGCCAGCTGTCTCAGCCGGGACAGGGGAAACACCATATATTTT. Translation gives CASCLSRDRGNTIYF. The chain joins TRBV6-5 to TRBJ1-3, with 8 bases that match TRBD1. The V and J ends lost 8 bases and 4 bases, in that order; junction bases with no gene match: 10. The V gene's germline CDR1 is MNHEY and CDR2 SVGAGI. This CDR3 has 15 amino acids.